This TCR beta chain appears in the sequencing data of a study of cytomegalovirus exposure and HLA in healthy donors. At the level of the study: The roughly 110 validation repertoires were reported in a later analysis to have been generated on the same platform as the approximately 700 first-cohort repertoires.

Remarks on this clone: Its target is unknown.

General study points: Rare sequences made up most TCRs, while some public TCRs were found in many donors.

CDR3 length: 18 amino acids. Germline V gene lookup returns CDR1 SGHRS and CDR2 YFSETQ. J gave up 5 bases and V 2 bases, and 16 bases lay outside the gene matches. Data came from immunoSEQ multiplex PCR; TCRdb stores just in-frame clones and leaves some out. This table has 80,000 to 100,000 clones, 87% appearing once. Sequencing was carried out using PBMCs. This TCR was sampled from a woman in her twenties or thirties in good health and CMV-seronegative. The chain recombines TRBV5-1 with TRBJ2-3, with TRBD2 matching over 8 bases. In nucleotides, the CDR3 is TGCGCCAGCAGCTTTCCGGAGCCCTCGGGGGGGGTGGGAGATACGCAGTATTTT. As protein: CASSFPEPSGGVGDTQYF.